Shown below are 7 T cell receptor beta chains from a single sample sequenced in a study of beta chain features in type 1 diabetes. The whole isolated RNA underwent reverse transcription, so sequencing captured expressed TCRB transcripts. The assay was immunoSEQ multiplex PCR, and TCRdb's table has in-frame clones only and misses some. The repertoire includes around 300,000 clones, under 8.5% of them detected once, and roughly 0.94% sits in the top ten. Material for sequencing was central memory CD4+ T cells from blood. The receptors come from a woman aged 18-29 years in good health.

This clone was seen more than once but under ten times. V and J are TRBV29-1 and TRBJ2-7; D remains ambiguous. The CDR3 is made up of 12 amino acids. The germline V gene has CDR1 SQVTM and CDR2 ANQGSEA. V lost 4 bases and J 0 bases, leaving 7 bases between the germline ends. Here the CDR3 reads CSVGEDSYEQYF. CDR3 coding DNA: TGCAGCGTTGGCGAAGACTCCTACGAGCAGTACTTC.

This clone has more than one count but fewer than ten. The CDR3 sequence: CASSRGGSFRNEQFF. The DNA of the CDR3 is TGTGCCAGCAGTCGTGGCGGGAGTTTCCGCAATGAGCAGTTCTTC. The rearrangement links TRBV7-9 to TRBJ2-1; 7 bases map to TRBD2. Germline V gene data show CDR1 as SEHNR and CDR2 as FQNEAQ (reference sequence). The CDR3 consists of 15 residues. Trimming took 6 bases from V and 6 from J; bases not matched to a gene: 11.

This clone was recorded a few times. The chain recombines TRBV25-1 with TRBJ2-7; D is unresolved. There are 11 residues in the CDR3. Looked up from germline, CDR1 is MGHDK and CDR2 is SYGVNS. V was trimmed by 4 bases and J by 4 bases, leaving 5 bases between them. The CDR3 here is CASSGNYEQYV. DNA of the CDR3: TGTGCCAGCAGTGGAAATTACGAGCAGTACGTC.

This clone has a count of ten or more. CDR3 bases: TGTGCCAGCAGCTCTCCTAGCGGAAGCAATGAGCAGTTCTTC. Its protein product is CASSSPSGSNEQFF. The V and J genes are TRBV11-3 and TRBJ2-1, with 7 positions matching TRBD2. The CDR3 is made up of 14 amino acids. V gave up 4 bases and J gave up 6 bases; unmatched junction bases: 6. From germline, CDR1 is SGHNT and CDR2 YENEEA.

This clone was counted a few times. The rearrangement joins TRBV28 to TRBJ2-7; TRBD1 aligns across 8 bases. Looked up from germline, CDR1 is MDHEN and CDR2 is SYDVKM. V lost 6 bases, J lost 3 bases, and 10 bases stayed unmatched. The CDR3 runs to 15 residues. The CDR3 protein is CASSQTRQGNYEQYV. For the CDR3, the DNA is TGTGCCAGCAGCCAAACCAGACAGGGGAACTACGAGCAGTACGTC.

Only a few counts were recorded for this clone. The chain links TRBV4-1 to TRBJ2-2; a possible D gene is TRBD1 (6 bases). There are 15 residues in the CDR3. CDR1 MGHRA and CDR2 YSYEKL come from the germline V gene. The V and J ends lost 4 bases and 2 bases respectively, with 11 bases between them. In nucleotides, the CDR3 is TGCGCCAGCAGCCGGACGGGACATAACACCGGGGAGCTGTTTTTT. Protein sequence: CASSRTGHNTGELFF.

This clone occurred a few times. The genes are TRBV11-3 and TRBJ2-2; 7 bases line up with TRBD2. The V segment lost 5 bases and the J segment 4 bases; nucleotides outside the gene matches: 4. CDR1 is SGHNT, CDR2 YENEEA, per germline. The CDR3 runs 14 residues. DNA for the CDR3: TGTGCCAGCAGCCTAAGCGGGGTCACCGGGGAGCTGTTTTTT. It yields the protein CASSLSGVTGELFF. Based on the CDR3 plus reference TRBV11-3 and TRBJ2-2, the full variable domain is EAGVVQSPRYKIIEKKQPVAFWCNPISGHNTLYWYLQNLGQGPELLIRYENEEAVDDSQLPKDRFSAERLKGVDSTLKIQPAELGDSAVYLCASSLSGVTGELFFGEGSRLTVL.